This TCR beta chain appears in the sequencing data of a study of blood T cell repertoires in COVID-19. Study in general: Samples came from the United States, Italy and Spain, spanning acute and convalescent COVID-19. In each case, the material was cDNA or gDNA derived from T cells, B-cell-depleted T cells, or PBMCs.

With 8 bases removed from V and 2 bases from J, the gap between germline ends came to 13 bases. Per germline, CDR1 MNHEY and CDR2 SVGAGI. This CDR3 has 13 amino acids. The authors' processing: Reference gene primer amplification gave nucleated cell count estimates. Data came from immunoSEQ multiplex PCR; TCRdb stores just in-frame clones and leaves some out. The DNA gave D and trimming, while V, J and clone size come from that table. The sample records approximately 320,000 clones, roughly 85% being singletons. The chain recombines TRBV6-5 with TRBJ2-7, with D possibly TRBD1 on 6 matching bases. The material sequenced was peripheral blood. The clonotype originates from a human donor in a cohort sampled during active COVID-19. This CDR3 is CASQRTATYEQYF. DNA for the CDR3: TGTGCCAGCCAAAGGACAGCAACCTACGAGCAGTACTTC.